These 24 T cell receptor beta chains came from one sample sequenced in a study of blood T cell repertoires in COVID-19. Assay used: immunoSEQ multiplex PCR; TCRdb lists only in-frame clones, some missing. The sample consists of approximately 390,000 clones, about 90% of them appearing once. Sequencing was done on a sample of peripheral blood. Receptors originate from a man between 18 and 29 years old with active or convalescent COVID-19.

This clone was detected only a few times. In the same sample, other DNA sequences code for this CDR3. The chain employs TRBV9 and TRBJ1-1; 8 nucleotides match TRBD1. The CDR3 length is 14 residues. Trimming removed 4 bases from V and 4 bases from J; junction bases left unmatched: 6. Per the germline V gene, CDR1 is SGDLS and CDR2 is YYNGEE. As DNA, the CDR3 is TGTGCCAGCAGCCCAGGGGGCGGAGGCACTGAAGCTTTCTTT. Amino acid sequence: CASSPGGGGTEAFF.

This rearrangement joins TRBV7-2 to TRBJ2-7, with D possibly TRBD1 on 6 matching bases. The germline CDR1 and CDR2 sequences are SGHTA and FQGNSA. The CDR3 is 13 amino acids. The V end was cut by 4 bases, the J end by 2 bases, with 9 bases between. CDR3 DNA: TGTGCCAGCAGCTCAAGGGACACCTACGAGCAGTACTTC. This encodes CASSSRDTYEQYF. The complete variable domain, with remaining parts taken from reference TRBV7-2 and TRBJ2-7, reads GAGVSQSPSNKVTEKGKDVELRCDPISGHTALYWYRQSLGQGLEFLIYFQGNSAPDKSGLPSDRFSAERTGGSVSTLTIQRTQQEDSAVYLCASSSRDTYEQYFGPGTRLTVT.

The V gene is TRBV4-2, the J gene TRBJ2-3; 7 nucleotides line up with TRBD2. This CDR3 spans 17 amino acids. Germline V lookup: CDR1 LGHNA, CDR2 YNFKEQ. After removal of 0 bases from V and 4 bases from J, the junction contained 10 bases not matched to a gene. The CDR3 loop reads CASSQDWVRTSADTQYF. CDR3 DNA: TGTGCCAGCAGCCAAGATTGGGTGCGGACTAGTGCAGATACGCAGTATTTT.

The J gene is TRBJ2-7, the V gene TRBV5-6, with D possibly TRBD2 on 6 matching bases. Trimming removed 3 bases from V and 2 bases from J, with 12 bases in between. This CDR3 comprises 14 residues. The V gene's germline CDR1 is SGHDT and CDR2 YYEEEE. The CDR3 DNA reads TGTGCCAGCAGCTACCTGACGGGGGCCTACGAGCAGTACTTC. Translated: CASSYLTGAYEQYF.

This rearrangement joins TRBV6-1 to TRBJ1-1; a possible D gene is TRBD1 (6 bases). The V gene lost 6 bases and the J gene lost 11 bases, with 28 bases spanning the gap. CDR1 is MNHNS, CDR2 SASEGT, per germline. CDR3 size: 16 residues. CDR3 sequence: CASREIMLQGEADAFF. The CDR3 DNA sequence: TGTGCCAGCAGAGAAATCATGTTACAGGGAGAGGCCGACGCTTTCTTT.

Points on this clone: Other DNA sequences in the same sample also yield this CDR3. This chain uses TRBV6-5 with TRBJ2-7; weak D call: TRBD1 (7 bases). Trimming removed 5 bases at V and 4 bases at J, with 18 bases between. Germline values: CDR1 MNHEY, CDR2 SVGAGI. The CDR3 is 15 residues long. DNA for the CDR3: TGTGCCAGCAGTCCCCAAACAGGGGACTCTTACGAGCAGTACTTC. It translates to CASSPQTGDSYEQYF.

V is TRBV3-1 (or the pseudogene TRBV3-2) and J is TRBJ1-6; 8 nucleotides agree with TRBD1. Germline V gene lookup returns CDR1 LGHDT and CDR2 YNNKEL (reference sequence). CDR3 length: 12 amino acids. The V gene end was trimmed by 10 bases and the J gene end by 7 bases; junction bases not matched to a gene: 3. The CDR3 region is CATGQGNSPLHF. The CDR3 bases are TGTGCCACCGGACAGGGCAATTCACCCCTCCACTTT.

J is TRBJ2-6 and V is TRBV7-3; no reliable D call. This CDR3 comprises 16 residues. Trimming shortened V by 1 base and J by 2 bases, and 9 bases separated the two germline ends. Germline V gene lookup returns CDR1 SGHTA and CDR2 FQGTGA. This CDR3 reads CASSLSGPPGANVLTF. The CDR3 region has the DNA TGTGCCAGCAGCTTAAGTGGGCCGCCTGGGGCCAACGTCCTGACTTTC.

This clone has a single count. The chain carries TRBV27 and TRBJ1-2, with 9 nucleotides matching TRBD1. CDR3 length: 14 amino acids. The V gene's germline CDR1 is MNHEY and CDR2 SMNVEV (reference sequence). With 5 bases clipped from V and 4 bases from J, the junction kept 5 bases outside the gene matches. The CDR3 DNA follows: TGTGCCAGCAGTCGCCGGGACAGGGTCTATGGCTACACCTTC. Translating gives CASSRRDRVYGYTF.

The chain employs TRBV19 and TRBJ1-1; 7 bases map to TRBD1. V trimming: 2 bases; J trimming: 5 bases; junction bases outside the gene matches: 11. The CDR3 sequence is 16 residues long. Germline lookup yields CDR1 LNHDA and CDR2 SQIVND (reference sequence). The chain's CDR3 is CASSITGQVGQTEAFF. The CDR3 nucleotides are TGTGCCAGTAGTATAACCGGACAGGTAGGGCAGACTGAAGCTTTCTTT.

The rearrangement joins TRBV28 to TRBJ2-7; D unresolved. V was clipped by 7 bases and J by 2 bases, with 15 bases between them. Germline CDR1 reads MDHEN; CDR2 reads SYDVKM. The CDR3 length is 14 residues. CDR3 loop: CASTLRTRTYEQYF. CDR3 nucleotide sequence: TGTGCCAGCACCCTCCGAACACGAACCTACGAGCAGTACTTC. Full variable domain (remainder filled in from reference TRBV28 and TRBJ2-7): DVKVTQSSRYLVKRTGEKVFLECVQDMDHENMFWYRQDPGLGLRLIYFSYDVKMKEKGDIPEGYSVSREKKERFSLILESASTNQTSMYLCASTLRTRTYEQYFGPGTRLTVT.

The chain employs TRBV7-9 and TRBJ2-1; a possible D gene is TRBD2 (6 bases). The CDR3 contains 14 residues. The germline V gene has CDR1 SEHNR and CDR2 FQNEAQ (reference sequence). Trimming pared 5 bases from V and 2 bases from J, leaving 10 bases between. The CDR3: CASSHTGAYNEQFF. The CDR3 bases are TGTGCCAGCAGCCACACGGGGGCCTACAATGAGCAGTTCTTC.

V usage is TRBV28 and J usage is TRBJ2-7; 8 bases line up with TRBD2. CDR3 length: 14 residues. CDR1 MDHEN and CDR2 SYDVKM come from the germline V gene. V dropped 2 bases and J dropped 3; count of bases not matched to a gene: 3. The CDR3 protein is CASSLTSGYYEQYF. As DNA, the CDR3 is TGTGCCAGCAGTTTAACTAGCGGATACTACGAGCAGTACTTC. The variable domain in full, completed from reference TRBV28 and TRBJ2-7, reads DVKVTQSSRYLVKRTGEKVFLECVQDMDHENMFWYRQDPGLGLRLIYFSYDVKMKEKGDIPEGYSVSREKKERFSLILESASTNQTSMYLCASSLTSGYYEQYFGPGTRLTVT.

The chain carries TRBV5-1 and TRBJ2-5; 8 nucleotides match TRBD2. Germline CDR1 SGHRS, CDR2 YFSETQ. The CDR3 covers 15 residues. V lost 4 bases, J lost 2 bases, and 7 bases stayed unmatched. The CDR3 sequence is CASSPIAGKQETQYF. DNA for the CDR3: TGCGCCAGCAGCCCTATAGCGGGAAAACAAGAGACCCAGTACTTC.

CDR3 residues: CASSPMGLAGSHEQFF. The CDR3 DNA reads TGTGCCAGCTCACCTATGGGACTAGCGGGAAGTCATGAGCAGTTCTTC. The chain couples TRBV18 to TRBJ2-1; 13 bases match TRBD2. V shed 3 bases and J 8 bases; nucleotides not matched to a gene: 7. Germline CDR1 KGHSH, CDR2 LQKENI. This CDR3 has 16 amino acids.

The rearrangement uses TRBV19 and TRBJ2-7; 16 nucleotides align to TRBD2. This CDR3 has 18 residues. From germline, CDR1 is LNHDA and CDR2 SQIVND (reference sequence). With V trimmed by 5 bases and J by 1 base, 8 bases remained unmatched. The DNA of the CDR3 is TGTGCCAGTAGTGACGGGACTAGCGGGAGGGAAGGATCCTACGAGCAGTACTTC. It translates to CASSDGTSGREGSYEQYF.

The chain combines TRBV2 with TRBJ2-5, with D perhaps matching TRBD2 (5 bases). This CDR3 contains 15 residues. Germline CDR1 reads SNHLY; CDR2 reads FYNNEI. The germline V and J ends were trimmed by 1 base and 0 bases, with 9 bases remaining between them. The CDR3 sequence: CASSEGRLYQETQYF. The CDR3 nucleotides read TGTGCCAGCAGTGAAGGGAGGCTGTACCAAGAGACCCAGTACTTC.

This rearrangement joins TRBV28 to TRBJ2-1, with D uncertain. With 6 bases removed from V and 8 bases from J, the gap between germline ends came to 8 bases. This CDR3 spans 11 amino acids. Germline CDR1 reads MDHEN; CDR2 reads SYDVKM. The CDR3 protein is CASRTRDEQFF. The CDR3 bases are TGTGCCAGCAGGACTCGGGATGAGCAGTTCTTC.

The chain uses TRBV19 and TRBJ1-1, with 8 positions matching TRBD1. Germline-derived CDR1 and CDR2 are LNHDA and SQIVND (reference sequence). The CDR3 runs 17 residues. V shed 5 bases and J 0 bases; nucleotides not matched to a gene: 11. CDR3 DNA sequence: TGTGCCAGTAGTCCCCGGACAGGGATCGACATGAACACTGAAGCTTTCTTT. Translation: CASSPRTGIDMNTEAFF.

The chain uses TRBV10-3 and TRBJ1-1; weak D call: TRBD1 (6 bases). Germline values: CDR1 ENHRY, CDR2 SYGVKD. The CDR3 is 13 amino acids. V was shortened by 0 bases and J by 11 bases, with 13 bases between the two germline ends. CDR3 amino acids: CAISESQGLMAFF. DNA of the CDR3: TGTGCCATCAGTGAGTCTCAGGGGCTCATGGCTTTCTTT.

This rearrangement joins TRBV14 to TRBJ1-1; D might be TRBD1 (5 bases). Trimming removed 0 bases at V and 0 bases at J, with 11 bases between. The germline gives CDR1 SGHDN, CDR2 FVKESK. This CDR3 region has 16 residues. CDR3 coding DNA: TGTGCCAGCAGCCAAGACCCGAGACAGATGAACACTGAAGCTTTCTTT. Its translation is CASSQDPRQMNTEAFF.

This rearrangement joins TRBV6-5 to TRBJ1-6; D call uncertain. Trimming left V 6 bases short and J 9 bases short, with 9 bases between. CDR3 length: 12 amino acids. CDR1 is MNHEY and CDR2 is SVGAGI in the germline V gene. CDR3 in amino acids: CASSSSGSPLHF. Here the CDR3 DNA reads TGTGCCAGCAGCAGTTCGGGTTCACCCCTCCACTTT.

The rearrangement uses TRBV9 and TRBJ1-1; D ambiguous. V lost 0 bases and J lost 3, with 6 bases in between. This CDR3 region has 13 residues. Germline-derived CDR1 and CDR2 are SGDLS and YYNGEE. CDR3 region: CASSVELYTEAFF. CDR3 sequence (DNA): TGTGCCAGCAGCGTAGAACTGTACACTGAAGCTTTCTTT.

The DNA of the CDR3 is TGTGCCAGCAGTTCTATGACAGACCCTAAGGTCGAGCAGTACTTC. It encodes CASSSMTDPKVEQYF. This rearrangement joins TRBV28 to TRBJ2-7; the D gene is possibly TRBD1 (5 bases). The V gene's germline CDR1 is MDHEN and CDR2 SYDVKM. The CDR3 extends over 15 amino acids. Trimming left V 4 bases short and J 6 bases short, with 19 bases between. Full variable domain (outside the CDR3, taken from reference TRBV28 and TRBJ2-7): DVKVTQSSRYLVKRTGEKVFLECVQDMDHENMFWYRQDPGLGLRLIYFSYDVKMKEKGDIPEGYSVSREKKERFSLILESASTNQTSMYLCASSSMTDPKVEQYFGPGTRLTVT.